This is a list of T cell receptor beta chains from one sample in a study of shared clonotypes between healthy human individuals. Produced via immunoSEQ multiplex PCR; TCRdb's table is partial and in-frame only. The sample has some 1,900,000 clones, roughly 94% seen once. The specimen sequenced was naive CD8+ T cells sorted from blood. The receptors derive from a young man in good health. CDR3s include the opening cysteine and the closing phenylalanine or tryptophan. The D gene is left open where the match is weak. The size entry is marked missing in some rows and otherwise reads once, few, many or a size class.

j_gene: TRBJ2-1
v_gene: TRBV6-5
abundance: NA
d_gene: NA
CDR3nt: TGTGCCAGCAGTTACTCGATCGGGGAAAGAGAAAATGAGCAGTTCTTC
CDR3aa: CASSYSIGERENEQFF

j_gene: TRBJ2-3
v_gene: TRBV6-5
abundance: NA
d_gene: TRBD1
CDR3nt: TGTGCCAGCAGCACCGGGACAGCGTCCACAGATACGCAGTATTTT
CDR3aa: CASSTGTASTDTQYF

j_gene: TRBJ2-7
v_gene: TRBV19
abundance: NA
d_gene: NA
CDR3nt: TGTGCCAGTAGTATAGCAGCAGGGCCCTACGAGCAGTACTTC
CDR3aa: CASSIAAGPYEQYF

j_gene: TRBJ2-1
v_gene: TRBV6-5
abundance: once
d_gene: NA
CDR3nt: TGTGCCAGCAGTTCCCCCTCCACAGGGACCAATGAGCAGTTCTTC
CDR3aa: CASSSPSTGTNEQFF

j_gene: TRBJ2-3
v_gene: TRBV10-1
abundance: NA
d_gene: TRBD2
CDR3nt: TGCGCCAGCAGCCCAGGACTAGTGGGCACAGATACGCAGTATTTT
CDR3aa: CASSPGLVGTDTQYF

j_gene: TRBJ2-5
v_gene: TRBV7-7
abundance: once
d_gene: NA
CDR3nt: TGTGCTAGCAGCTTAGTAGGGGGGCCCCAAGAGACCCAGTACTTC
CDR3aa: CASSLVGGPQETQYF

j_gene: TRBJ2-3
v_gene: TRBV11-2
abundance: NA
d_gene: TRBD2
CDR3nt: TGTGCCAGCAGCCTTAGCGGGGGCACAGATACGCAGTATTTT
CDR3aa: CASSLSGGTDTQYF

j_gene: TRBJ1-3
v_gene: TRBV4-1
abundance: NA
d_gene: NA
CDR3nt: TGCGCCAGCAGCCAAGAGTCGCCTGGAAACACCATATATTTT
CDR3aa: CASSQESPGNTIYF

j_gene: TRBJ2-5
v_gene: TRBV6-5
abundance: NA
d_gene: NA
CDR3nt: TGTGCCAGCAGTCGATATATTGAGATCCTGGAGACCCAGTACTTC
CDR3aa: CASSRYIEILETQYF

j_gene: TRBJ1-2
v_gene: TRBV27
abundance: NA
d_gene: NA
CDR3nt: TGTGCCAGCAGTCTCAACGCAGGTCTTAACTATGGCTACACCTTC
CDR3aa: CASSLNAGLNYGYTF

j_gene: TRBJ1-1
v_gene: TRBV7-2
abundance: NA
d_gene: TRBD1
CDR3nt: TGTGCCAGCAGCCCCCTAGGGGACAGGGGTGGGGTCTGGTTTGCTGAAGCTTTCTTT
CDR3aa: CASSPLGDRGGVWFAEAFF

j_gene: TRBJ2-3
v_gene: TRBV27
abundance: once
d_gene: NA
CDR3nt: TGTGCCAGCAGTTTGGTGAGCGGCGGTATCACAGATACGCAGTATTTT
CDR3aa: CASSLVSGGITDTQYF

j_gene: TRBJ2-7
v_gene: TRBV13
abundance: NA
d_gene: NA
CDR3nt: TGTGCCAGCAGCTTAGGATTAACCTACGAGCAGTACTTC
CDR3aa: CASSLGLTYEQYF

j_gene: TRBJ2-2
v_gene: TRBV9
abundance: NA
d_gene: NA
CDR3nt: TGTGCCAGCAGCGTAGCCGGGACAACGAACACCGGGGAGCTGTTTTTT
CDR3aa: CASSVAGTTNTGELFF

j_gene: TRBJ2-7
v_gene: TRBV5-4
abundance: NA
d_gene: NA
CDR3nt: TGTGCCAGCAGCTTGGAGTCGGACGAGCAGTACTTC
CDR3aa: CASSLESDEQYF

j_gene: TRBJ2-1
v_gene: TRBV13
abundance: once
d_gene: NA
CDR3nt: TGTGCCAGCAGCTTTAGGGAATCGAGCTCCTACAATGAGCAGTTCTTC
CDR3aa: CASSFRESSSYNEQFF

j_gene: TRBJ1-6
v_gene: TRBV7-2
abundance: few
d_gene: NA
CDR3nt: TGTGCCAGCAGCTTAGGGTTCGCGGTTAATTCACCCCTCCACTTT
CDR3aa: CASSLGFAVNSPLHF

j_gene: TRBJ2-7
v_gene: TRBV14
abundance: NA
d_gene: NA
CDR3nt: TGTGCCAGCAGCCAAGATCAGGTTAAGCAGTACTTC
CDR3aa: CASSQDQVKQYF

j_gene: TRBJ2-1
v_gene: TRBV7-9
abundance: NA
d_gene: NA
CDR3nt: TGTGCCAGCAGCTTAGCGTCCATTATCGATGAGCAGTTCTTC
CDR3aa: CASSLASIIDEQFF

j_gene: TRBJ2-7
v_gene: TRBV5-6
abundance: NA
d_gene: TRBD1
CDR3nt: TGTGCCAGCAGCTTTGAGGGGGCCCCTCCCTACGAGCAGTACTTC
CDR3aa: CASSFEGAPPYEQYF

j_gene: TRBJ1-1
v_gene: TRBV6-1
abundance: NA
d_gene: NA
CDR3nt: TGTGCTGTACAGGATGACACTGAAGCTTTCTTT
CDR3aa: CAVQDDTEAFF

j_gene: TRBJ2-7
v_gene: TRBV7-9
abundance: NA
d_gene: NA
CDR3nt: TGTGCCAGCAGCGATGCCTGGGGACGGGACTACGAGCAGTACTTC
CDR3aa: CASSDAWGRDYEQYF

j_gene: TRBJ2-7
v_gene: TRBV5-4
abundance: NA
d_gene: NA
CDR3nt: TGTGCCAGCAGCAACGACCCATTCTACGAGCAGTACTTC
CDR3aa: CASSNDPFYEQYF

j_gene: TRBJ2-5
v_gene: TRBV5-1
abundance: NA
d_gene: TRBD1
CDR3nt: TGCGCCAGCAGCGGACAGGGGGCACGAGAGACCCAGTACTTC
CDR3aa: CASSGQGARETQYF

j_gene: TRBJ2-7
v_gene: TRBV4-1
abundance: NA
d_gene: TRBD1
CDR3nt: TGCGCCAGCAGCCAAGTCCTAGACAGGGGCGGCGAGCAGTACTTC
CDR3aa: CASSQVLDRGGEQYF

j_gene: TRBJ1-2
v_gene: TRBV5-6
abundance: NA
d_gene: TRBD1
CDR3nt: TGTGCCAGCAGCTTGGGACAGGGGGCAGGCTATGGCTACACCTTC
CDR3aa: CASSLGQGAGYGYTF

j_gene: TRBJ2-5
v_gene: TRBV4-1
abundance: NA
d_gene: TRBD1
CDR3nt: TGCGCCAGCAGCCCGACAGGGGGCGAAAGGGAGACCCAGTACTTC
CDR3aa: CASSPTGGERETQYF

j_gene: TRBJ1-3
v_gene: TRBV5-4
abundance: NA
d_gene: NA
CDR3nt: TGTGCCAGCAGCTTGGGATACAGGGAAGGCTCTGGAAACACCATATATTTT
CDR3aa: CASSLGYREGSGNTIYF

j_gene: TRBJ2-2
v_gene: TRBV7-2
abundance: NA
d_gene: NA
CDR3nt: TGTGCCAGCAGCCCTGAAGACAGCTACACCGGGGAGCTGTTTTTT
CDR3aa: CASSPEDSYTGELFF

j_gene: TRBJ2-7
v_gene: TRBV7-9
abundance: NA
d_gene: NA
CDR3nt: TGTGCCAGCAGCTTGAGTAGAGGGTATTTCGACGAGCAGTACTTC
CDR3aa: CASSLSRGYFDEQYF

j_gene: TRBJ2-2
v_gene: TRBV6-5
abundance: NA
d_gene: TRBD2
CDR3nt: TGTGCCAGCGGAAGCGGGGGGGCCGGGGAGCTGTTTTTT
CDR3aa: CASGSGGAGELFF

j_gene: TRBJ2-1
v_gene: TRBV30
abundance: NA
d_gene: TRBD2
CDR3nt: TGTGCCTGGAGTGTACACAGCGGGAGTGGGGATGAGCAGTTCTTC
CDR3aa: CAWSVHSGSGDEQFF

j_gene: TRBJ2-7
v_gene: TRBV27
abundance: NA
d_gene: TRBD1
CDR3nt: TGTGCCAGCAGCCCAGGACAGGGTTTCTACGAGCAGTACTTC
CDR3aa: CASSPGQGFYEQYF

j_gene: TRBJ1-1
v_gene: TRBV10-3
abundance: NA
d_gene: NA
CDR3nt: TGTGCCATCGGTGGGGGAGGCATTTTTAGGACTGAAGCTTTCTTT
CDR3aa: CAIGGGGIFRTEAFF

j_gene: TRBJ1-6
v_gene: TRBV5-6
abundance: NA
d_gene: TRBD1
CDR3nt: TGTGCCAGCGGAATGTGGGACAGCATTTCACCCCTCCACTTT
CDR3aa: CASGMWDSISPLHF

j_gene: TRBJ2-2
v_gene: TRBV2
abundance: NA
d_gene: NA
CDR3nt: TGTGCCAGCAGTCCATCGGTCGGTGGCCCCGGGGAGCTGTTTTTT
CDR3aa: CASSPSVGGPGELFF

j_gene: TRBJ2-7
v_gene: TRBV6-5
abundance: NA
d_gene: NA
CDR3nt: TGTGCCAGCAGTGAGGGCCCTCGCTACGAGCAGTACTTC
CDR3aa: CASSEGPRYEQYF

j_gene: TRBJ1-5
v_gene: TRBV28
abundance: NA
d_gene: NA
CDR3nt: TGTGCCAGCACCCCGGGCGGGGCAGGATACGATCAGCCCCAGCATTTT
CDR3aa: CASTPGGAGYDQPQHF